This paragraph covers one T cell receptor (beta chain) sequence. TCRdb independently ran MiXCR on the RACE reads; one entry per CDR3 protein. The sample has approximately 110,000 distinct CDR3 sequences; 8% to 13% are singletons. The sample's time point: patch test 1, 2 weeks after DPC sensitization. The treatment denotes: therapeutic diphenylcyclopropenone sensitization with weekly scalp DPC. Germline lookup yields CDR1 MNHEY and CDR2 SVGAGI. The CDR3 has 15 residues. Trimming took 0 bases from V and 9 from J; bases not matched to a gene: 9. This specimen comes from a study of human T cells and chemical hapten exposure.

This receptor was obtained from a woman in her thirties or forties with alopecia areata. Some clones in this sample may be carry-over from other donors' samples. V is TRBV6-5 and J is TRBJ2-7, with 9 bases fitting TRBD1. The sample in question was whole blood, obtained in connection with sensitization to the hapten diphenylcyclopropenone (DPC). The CDR3: CASSYSGQGVIRQYF. In nucleotides, the CDR3 is TGTGCCAGCAGTTACTCGGGACAGGGTGTGATACGGCAGTACTTC.